This T cell receptor (beta chain) was observed in a study of shared T cell receptors in the human thymus. Germline V gene sequence: CDR1 LNHNV, CDR2 YYDKDF (reference sequence). V shed 0 bases and J 5 bases; nucleotides not matched to a gene: 18. This CDR3 spans 19 amino acids. Assay: immunoSEQ multiplex PCR; the TCRdb copy retains only in-frame clones and omits some. The sample has about 400,000 clones, 95% seen once. The sequenced sample consisted of thymocytes. J is TRBJ2-5 and V is TRBV15; 7 nucleotides agree with TRBD1. The clonotype was recovered from a human donor. Written as DNA, the CDR3 is TGTGCCACCAGCAGAGAAACCGGGGCAGGGGGATACCCCTGGGAGACCCAGTACTTC. This sequence encodes CATSRETGAGGYPWETQYF.